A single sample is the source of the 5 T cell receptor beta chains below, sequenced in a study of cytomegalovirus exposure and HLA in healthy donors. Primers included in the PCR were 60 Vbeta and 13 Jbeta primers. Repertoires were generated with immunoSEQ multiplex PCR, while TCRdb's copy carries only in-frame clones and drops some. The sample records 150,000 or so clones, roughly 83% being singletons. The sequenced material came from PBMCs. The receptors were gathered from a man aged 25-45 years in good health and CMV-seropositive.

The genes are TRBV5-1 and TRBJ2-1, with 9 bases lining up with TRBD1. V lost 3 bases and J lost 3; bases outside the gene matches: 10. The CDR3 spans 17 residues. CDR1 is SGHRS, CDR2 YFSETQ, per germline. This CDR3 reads CASSSTTGGTVYNEQFF. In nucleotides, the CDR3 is TGCGCCAGCAGCTCGACAACAGGGGGCACTGTCTACAATGAGCAGTTCTTC.

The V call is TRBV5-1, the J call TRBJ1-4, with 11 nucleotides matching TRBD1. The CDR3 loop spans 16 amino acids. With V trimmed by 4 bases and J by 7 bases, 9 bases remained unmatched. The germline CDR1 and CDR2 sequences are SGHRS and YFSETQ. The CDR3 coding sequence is TGCGCCAGCAGCGGACAGGGGGCGCATTTAGGTGAAAAACTGTTTTTT. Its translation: CASSGQGAHLGEKLFF.

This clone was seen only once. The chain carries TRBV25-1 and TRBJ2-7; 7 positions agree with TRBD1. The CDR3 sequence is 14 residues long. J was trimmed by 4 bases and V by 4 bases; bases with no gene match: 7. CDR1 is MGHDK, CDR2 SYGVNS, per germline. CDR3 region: CASSGPGQRYEQYF. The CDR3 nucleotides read TGTGCCAGCAGTGGGCCGGGACAGAGGTACGAGCAGTACTTC.

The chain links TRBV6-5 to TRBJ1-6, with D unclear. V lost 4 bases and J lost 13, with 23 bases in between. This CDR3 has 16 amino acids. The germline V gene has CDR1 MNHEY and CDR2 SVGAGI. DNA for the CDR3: TGTGCCAGCAGTTCCCGGGTGAAGGCCGCGCGTCGTCCCCTCCACTTT. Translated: CASSSRVKAARRPLHF.

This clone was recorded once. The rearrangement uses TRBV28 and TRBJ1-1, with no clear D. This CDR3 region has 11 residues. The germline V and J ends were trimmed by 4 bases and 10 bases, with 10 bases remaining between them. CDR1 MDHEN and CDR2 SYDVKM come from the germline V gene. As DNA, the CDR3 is TGTGCCAGCAGTTCCTATCCTCTAGCTTTCTTT. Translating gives CASSSYPLAFF.